What follows are 17 T cell receptor beta chains derived from one specimen sequenced in a study of blood T cell repertoires in COVID-19. The data were produced by immunoSEQ multiplex PCR, yet TCRdb's version contains in-frame clones alone and is incomplete. Of roughly 150,000 clones in the sample, about nine tenths were seen once. The sequenced sample was PBMCs or T cells enriched from blood (not recorded which). These receptor sequences come from a woman between 40 and 50 years old who had been exposed to COVID-19.

This rearrangement joins TRBV15 to TRBJ2-7, with 8 bases identical to TRBD1. V was clipped by 0 bases and J by 0 bases; unmatched bases: 7. Germline lookup yields CDR1 LNHNV and CDR2 YYDKDF (reference sequence). This CDR3 is 17 amino acids long. The CDR3: CATSREIQGGFSYEQYF. The DNA for the CDR3 is TGTGCCACCAGCAGAGAAATACAGGGGGGCTTCTCCTACGAGCAGTACTTC.

The V call is TRBV10-2, the J call TRBJ1-4; D remains ambiguous. Germline values: CDR1 WSHSY, CDR2 SAAADI. The length of the CDR3 is 14 residues. Trimming left V 1 base short and J 8 bases short, with 11 bases between. The CDR3 nucleotides are TGCGCCAGCAGTGAGTTCGATCGTCGGGAAAAACTGTTTTTT. Translated: CASSEFDRREKLFF.

V usage is TRBV5-4 and J usage is TRBJ1-2; 8 positions agree with TRBD1. This CDR3 spans 15 amino acids. Germline V gene data show CDR1 as SGHNT and CDR2 as YYREEE (reference sequence). Trimming cost V 3 bases and J 2 bases; bases outside gene matches: 6. The CDR3 loop reads CASSSRTGTNYGYTF. The CDR3 region has the DNA TGTGCCAGCAGCTCGAGGACAGGGACGAACTATGGCTACACCTTC.

J is TRBJ1-1 and V is TRBV7-2; perhaps TRBD1 as D (5 bases). Trimming cost V 1 base and J 4 bases, with 10 bases left between them. This CDR3 spans 14 amino acids. Germline CDR1 and CDR2: SGHTA and FQGNSA. For the CDR3, the DNA is TGTGCCAGCAGCTTAGATTACAGGTCCACTGAAGCTTTCTTT. This encodes CASSLDYRSTEAFF.

The V call is TRBV19, the J call TRBJ1-2; TRBD1 agrees at 9 bases. Per the germline V gene, CDR1 is LNHDA and CDR2 is SQIVND (reference sequence). The CDR3 sequence is 19 residues long. Germline trimming cut 3 bases from V and 4 bases from J; bases unmatched to any gene: 18. The CDR3 reads CASSMALRTGATTFYGYTF. DNA for the CDR3: TGTGCCAGTAGTATGGCTCTACGGACAGGGGCAACCACTTTCTATGGCTACACCTTC.

V is TRBV27 and J is TRBJ1-2; no clear D. The CDR3 runs 12 residues. With 5 bases removed from V and 0 bases from J, the gap between germline ends came to 4 bases. Germline V gene sequence: CDR1 MNHEY, CDR2 SMNVEV (reference sequence). CDR3 protein: CASSATNYGYTF. CDR3 DNA: TGTGCCAGCAGTGCGACTAACTATGGCTACACCTTC.

The chain carries TRBV18 and TRBJ2-1, with D possibly TRBD1 on 5 matching bases. This CDR3 region has 16 residues. The germline CDR1 and CDR2 sequences are KGHSH and LQKENI. Trimming cost V 0 bases and J 5 bases, with 14 bases left between them. DNA for the CDR3: TGTGCCAGCTCACCACCTTCACAGGTTCGGAACAATGAGCAGTTCTTC. Translating it yields CASSPPSQVRNNEQFF.

This chain joins TRBV7-2 and TRBJ2-1, with D perhaps TRBD1 (6 bases). Germline V lookup: CDR1 SGHTA, CDR2 FQGNSA. Between the trimmed V and J ends, which lost 3 bases and 6 bases, there was a span of 15 bases. This CDR3 region has 15 residues. Here the CDR3 reads CASSFGRGLVNEQFF. The DNA for the CDR3 is TGTGCCAGCAGCTTTGGCAGGGGCTTAGTCAATGAGCAGTTCTTC. Using reference TRBV7-2 and TRBJ2-1 for the parts outside the CDR3, the full variable domain is GAGVSQSPSNKVTEKGKDVELRCDPISGHTALYWYRQSLGQGLEFLIYFQGNSAPDKSGLPSDRFSAERTGGSVSTLTIQRTQQEDSAVYLCASSFGRGLVNEQFFGPGTRLTVL.

The genes are TRBV5-1 and TRBJ1-5, with a tentative D call TRBD1 (5 bases). The CDR3 consists of 15 residues. In germline, CDR1 is SGHRS, CDR2 YFSETQ. V shed 3 bases and J shed 5 bases, with 15 bases lying between them. The CDR3 region has the DNA TGCGCCAGCAGCTATCAGGGTGGGTTAGATCAGCCCCAGCATTTT. Its protein is CASSYQGGLDQPQHF.

The chain is built from TRBV10-2 and TRBJ2-1; TRBD2 matches 8 bases. The junction had 2 bases not matched to a gene; V was cut back by 3 bases and J by 1 base. This CDR3 is built from 15 residues. Germline V CDR1 and CDR2: WSHSY, SAAADI. CDR3 coding DNA: TGCGCCAGCAGTGATGGCGGGGGGTCCTACAATGAGCAGTTCTTC. Translating gives CASSDGGGSYNEQFF.

This clone has more than one count but fewer than ten. The chain is built from TRBV5-6 and TRBJ1-6, with 7 bases lining up with TRBD1. Unmatched junction bases numbered 6, after V lost 2 bases and J lost 10 bases. The germline gives CDR1 SGHDT, CDR2 YYEEEE. CDR3 length: 14 amino acids. CDR3 nucleotides: TGTGCCAGCAGCTTTGGACAGGACTCATCACCCCTCCACTTT. Encoded protein: CASSFGQDSSPLHF.

The chain is built from TRBV18 and TRBJ2-5; perhaps TRBD2 as D (5 bases). The CDR3 covers 13 residues. V lost 1 base and J 4 bases, leaving 7 bases between the germline ends. Germline-derived CDR1 and CDR2 are KGHSH and LQKENI. The CDR3 protein is CASSPRGGETQYF. The CDR3 nucleotides read TGTGCCAGCTCACCACGCGGAGGAGAGACCCAGTACTTC.

The chain joins TRBV20-1 to TRBJ2-5; no reliable D call. Germline values: CDR1 DFQATT, CDR2 SNEGSKA (reference sequence). This CDR3 is built from 11 residues. V was cut by 0 bases and J by 6 bases, with 5 bases left in between. Written as DNA, the CDR3 is TGCAGTGCTAGAGATTGGCAGACCCAGTACTTC. Protein: CSARDWQTQYF.

The CDR3 spells CASSESGIGEKLFF. As DNA, the CDR3 is TGTGCCAGCAGTGAGTCGGGGATCGGGGAAAAACTGTTTTTT. V and J are TRBV25-1 and TRBJ1-4; D remains unclear. Per the germline V gene, CDR1 is MGHDK and CDR2 is SYGVNS. The CDR3 sequence is 14 residues long. V gave up 3 bases and J gave up 8 bases, with 13 bases separating them.

The chain uses TRBV5-1 and TRBJ1-6; D might be TRBD1 (5 bases). The V end lost 0 bases, the J end lost 8 bases, and 12 bases lay between the germline ends. Germline assignment: CDR1 SGHRS and CDR2 YFSETQ. The CDR3 runs 15 residues. CDR3 DNA sequence: TGCGCCAGCAGCTTGGGCAGTATAGGGGATTCACCCCTCCACTTT. This codes for CASSLGSIGDSPLHF.

The CDR3 loop reads CASSAGTPGEAFF. The CDR3 region has the DNA TGTGCCAGCAGCGCGGGGACTCCGGGTGAAGCTTTCTTT. The V and J genes are TRBV5-6 and TRBJ1-1, with a possible D match to TRBD1 (5 bases). V was shortened by 4 bases and J by 7 bases, with 14 bases between the two germline ends. The CDR3 has 13 amino acids. Germline V gene lookup returns CDR1 SGHDT and CDR2 YYEEEE.

V is TRBV28 and J is TRBJ1-5; possible D gene TRBD1, 5 bases. V dropped 2 bases and J dropped 0 bases, with 8 bases sitting between them. The CDR3 length is 15 residues. Germline V gene sequence: CDR1 MDHEN, CDR2 SYDVKM. The CDR3 sequence is CASSLRGSSNQPQHF. The CDR3 nucleotides are TGTGCCAGCAGTTTAAGGGGCAGTAGCAATCAGCCCCAGCATTTT.